This T cell receptor beta chain was sequenced for a study of shared T cell receptors in the human thymus (dated by TCRdb to about 2021). At the level of the whole study: The study examined how self-reactive, shared T-cell receptor alpha chains are generated in the human thymus.

Of note for this clone: Its antigen specificity is not known. Base qualities are not at hand, and no much larger clone is one base apart.

Library preparation employed the immunoSEQ multiplex PCR assay. TCRdb retrieved this table from immuneACCESS and kept in-frame rearrangements only. Not all clones are present; in checked studies, unresolved V genes account for under half, and no reason is known for the remainder. This sample is represented by 720,000 or so clones; roughly 88% of them were singletons. The ten largest clones take up 0.0095% to 0.013% of the sample. The same sample was also used in a study of human thymus T cells. In that second paper, the authors write: The donors were immunologically healthy infants in Finland who had open corrective cardiac surgery for congenital heart defects. Thymus tissue was obtained as surgical resects removed during corrective cardiac surgery. Both the thymic and the peripheral blood repertoires appeared to show biased V and J gene segment usage. The related research reported highly overlapping thymic TCR repertoires among unrelated individuals. The study characterized TCR alpha and beta repertoires from about 8 infant thymus samples and a few related peripheral blood samples. The cohort included a handful of male and a couple of female infants, with donor ages spanning 7 to 244 days. Thymocytes were freed from the tissue by mechanical means and kept at -70 degrees C as pellets of roughly 10-32 million cells. Genomic DNA was extracted from frozen cell pellets with a QIAsymphony instrument. The immunoSEQ multiplex PCR assay was used to amplify the TCRB and TCRAD loci from a standardized quantity of quality-controlled genomic DNA. The V(D)J region was spanned by amplicons of a length sufficient to cover the CDR3 and to identify V and J genes. The amplicons were sequenced on an Illumina platform via the commercial immunoSEQ service. Primer bias and sequencing errors were corrected as previously described, and TCRAD and TCRB were defined on the basis of the IMGT database. Analysis of the repertoires was done with immunoSEQ Analyzer 3.0 and VDJTools and included basic statistics, V/J segment usage, diversity estimates, rarefaction and pairwise overlap. Diversity was estimated with Chao1, ChaoE, Efron-Thisted, Shannon and inverse Simpson indices, and also on datasets down-sampled to the smallest sample. For repertoire overlap, CDR3 nucleotide sequence, V gene and J gene had to match strictly, and clustering was done by Jaccard-based multidimensional scaling. On average, roughly 890,000 unique TCRB clonotypes were obtained from thymus samples, compared with about 84,000 from blood samples.

The receptor's source is a girl under three years old with a congenital heart defect. Donor details come from another sample of the same person, matched by shared clones. Sequencing was performed on thymocytes.

The nucleotide sequence is given as TGTGCCACCAGCAGGAGGACAGGGTCGTATGAAAAACTGTTTTTT. Protein translation: CATSRRTGSYEKLFF. Recombination linked TRBV15 to TRBJ1-4, and TRBD1 aligns with 8 junction nucleotides. V loses 3 bases at its end and J loses 6 bases; junction bases beyond the gene matches: 6. In the germline V gene (reference sequence), CDR1 corresponds to LNHNV and CDR2 to YYDKDF. There are 15 amino acids in the CDR3, from cysteine to phenylalanine inclusive. The entry retains the CDR3 DNA only, 45 bases that are in frame from base 1.